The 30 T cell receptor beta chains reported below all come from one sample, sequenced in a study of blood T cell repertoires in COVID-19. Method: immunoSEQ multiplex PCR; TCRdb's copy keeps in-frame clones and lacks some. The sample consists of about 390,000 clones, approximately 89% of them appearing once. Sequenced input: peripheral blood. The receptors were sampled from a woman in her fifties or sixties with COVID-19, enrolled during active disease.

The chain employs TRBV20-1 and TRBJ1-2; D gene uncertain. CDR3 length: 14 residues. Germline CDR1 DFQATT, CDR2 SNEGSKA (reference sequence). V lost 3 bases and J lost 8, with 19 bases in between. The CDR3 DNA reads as TGCAGTGCTAGTAGTTTTCAGACCCACGGGGGCTACACCTTC. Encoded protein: CSASSFQTHGGYTF.

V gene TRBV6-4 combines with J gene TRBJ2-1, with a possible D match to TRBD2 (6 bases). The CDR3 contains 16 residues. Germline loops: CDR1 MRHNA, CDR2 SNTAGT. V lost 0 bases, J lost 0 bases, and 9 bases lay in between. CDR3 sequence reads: CASSDSGAGSYNEQFF. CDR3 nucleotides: TGTGCCAGCAGTGACTCAGGAGCGGGCTCCTACAATGAGCAGTTCTTC.

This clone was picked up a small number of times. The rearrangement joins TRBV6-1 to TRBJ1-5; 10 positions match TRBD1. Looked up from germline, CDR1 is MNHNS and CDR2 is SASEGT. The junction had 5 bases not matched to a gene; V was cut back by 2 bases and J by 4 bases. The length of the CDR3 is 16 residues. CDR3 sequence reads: CASSEPWTGGNQPQHF. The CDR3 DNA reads TGTGCCAGCAGTGAACCCTGGACAGGGGGGAATCAGCCCCAGCATTTT.

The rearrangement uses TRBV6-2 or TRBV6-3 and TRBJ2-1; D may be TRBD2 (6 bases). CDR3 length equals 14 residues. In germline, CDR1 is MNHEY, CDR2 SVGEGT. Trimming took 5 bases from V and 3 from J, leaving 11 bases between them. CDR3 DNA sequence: TGTGCCAGCAGTAGGAGGGACGGCTACAATGAGCAGTTCTTC. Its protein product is CASSRRDGYNEQFF.

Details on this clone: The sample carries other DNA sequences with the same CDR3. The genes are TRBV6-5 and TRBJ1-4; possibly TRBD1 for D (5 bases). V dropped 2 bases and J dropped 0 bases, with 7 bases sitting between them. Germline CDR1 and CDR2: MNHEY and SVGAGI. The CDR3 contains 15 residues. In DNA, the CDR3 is TGTGCCAGCAGTTACGGGGCAGCAACTAATGAAAAACTGTTTTTT. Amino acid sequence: CASSYGAATNEKLFF.

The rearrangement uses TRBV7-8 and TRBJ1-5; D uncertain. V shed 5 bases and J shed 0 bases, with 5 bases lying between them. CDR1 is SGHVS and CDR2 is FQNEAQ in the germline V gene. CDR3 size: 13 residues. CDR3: CASSRNSNQPQHF. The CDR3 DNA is TGTGCCAGCAGCCGCAATAGCAATCAGCCCCAGCATTTT.

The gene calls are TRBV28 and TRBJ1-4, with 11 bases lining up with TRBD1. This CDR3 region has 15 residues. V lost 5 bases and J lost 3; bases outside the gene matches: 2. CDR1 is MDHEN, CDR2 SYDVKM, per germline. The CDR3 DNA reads TGTGCCAGCAGTGGACAGGGGGCAGCTAATGAAAAACTGTTTTTT. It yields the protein CASSGQGAANEKLFF.

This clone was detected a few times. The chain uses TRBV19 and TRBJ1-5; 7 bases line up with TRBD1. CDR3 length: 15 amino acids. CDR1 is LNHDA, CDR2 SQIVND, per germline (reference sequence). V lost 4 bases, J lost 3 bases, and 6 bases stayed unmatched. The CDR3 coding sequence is TGTGCCAGTAGTACTGGCAGGGGGACCAATCAGCCCCAGCATTTT. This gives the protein CASSTGRGTNQPQHF.

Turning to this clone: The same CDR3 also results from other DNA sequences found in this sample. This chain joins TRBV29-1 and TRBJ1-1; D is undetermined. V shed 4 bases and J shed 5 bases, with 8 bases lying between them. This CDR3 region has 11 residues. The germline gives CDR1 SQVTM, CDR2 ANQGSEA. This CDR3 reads CSVVRSTEAFF. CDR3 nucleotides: TGCAGCGTTGTACGCAGTACTGAAGCTTTCTTT.

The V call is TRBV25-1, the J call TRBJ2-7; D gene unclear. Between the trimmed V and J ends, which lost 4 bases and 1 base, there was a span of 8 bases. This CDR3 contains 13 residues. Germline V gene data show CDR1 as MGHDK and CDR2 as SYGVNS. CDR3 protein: CASSAALSYEQYF. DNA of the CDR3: TGTGCCAGCAGTGCCGCGCTTTCCTACGAGCAGTACTTC.

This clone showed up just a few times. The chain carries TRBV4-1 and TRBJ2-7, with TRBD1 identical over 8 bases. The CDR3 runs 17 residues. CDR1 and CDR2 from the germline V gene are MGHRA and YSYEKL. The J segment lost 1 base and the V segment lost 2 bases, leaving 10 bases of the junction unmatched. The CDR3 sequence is CASSQILGTGYSYEQYF. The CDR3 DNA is TGCGCCAGCAGCCAAATCCTGGGGACAGGTTATTCCTACGAGCAGTACTTC.

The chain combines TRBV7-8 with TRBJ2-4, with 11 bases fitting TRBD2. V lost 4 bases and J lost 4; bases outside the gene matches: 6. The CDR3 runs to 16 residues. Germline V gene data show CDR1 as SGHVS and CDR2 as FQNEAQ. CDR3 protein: CASSYISGGAKNIQYF. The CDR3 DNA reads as TGTGCCAGCAGCTATATTAGCGGGGGGGCTAAAAACATTCAGTACTTC.

CDR3 in DNA: TGTGCCAGCAGCGCAGGATCGGGCTACACCTTC. Translated: CASSAGSGYTF. The chain uses TRBV9 and TRBJ1-2; the D is unclear. Germline CDR1 reads SGDLS; CDR2 reads YYNGEE. V lost 3 bases to trimming and J lost 8 bases, with 8 bases between them. This CDR3 spans 11 amino acids.

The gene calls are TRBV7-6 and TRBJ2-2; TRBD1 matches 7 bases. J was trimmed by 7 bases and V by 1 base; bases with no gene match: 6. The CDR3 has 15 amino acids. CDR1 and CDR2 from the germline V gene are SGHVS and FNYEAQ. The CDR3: CASSLERGRGGELFF. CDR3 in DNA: TGTGCCAGCAGCTTAGAGAGGGGGCGCGGCGGGGAGCTGTTTTTT.

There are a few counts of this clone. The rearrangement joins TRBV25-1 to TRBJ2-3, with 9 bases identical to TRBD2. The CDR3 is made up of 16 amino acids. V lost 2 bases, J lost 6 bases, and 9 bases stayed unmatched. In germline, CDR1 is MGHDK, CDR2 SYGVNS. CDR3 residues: CASSEGTSWGWDTQYF. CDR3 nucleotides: TGTGCCAGCAGTGAAGGGACTAGCTGGGGGTGGGATACGCAGTATTTT. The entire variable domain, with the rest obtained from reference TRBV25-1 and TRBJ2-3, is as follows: EADIYQTPRYLVIGTGKKITLECSQTMGHDKMYWYQQDPGMELHLIHYSYGVNSTEKGDLSSESTVSRIRTEHFPLTLESARPSHTSQYLCASSEGTSWGWDTQYFGPGTRLTVL.

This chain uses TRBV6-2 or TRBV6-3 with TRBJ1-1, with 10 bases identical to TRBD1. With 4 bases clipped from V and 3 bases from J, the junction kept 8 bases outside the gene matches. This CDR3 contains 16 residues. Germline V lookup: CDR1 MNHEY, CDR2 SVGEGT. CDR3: CASSFPTGGRDTEAFF. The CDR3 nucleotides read TGTGCCAGCAGTTTCCCGACAGGGGGCAGAGACACTGAAGCTTTCTTT.

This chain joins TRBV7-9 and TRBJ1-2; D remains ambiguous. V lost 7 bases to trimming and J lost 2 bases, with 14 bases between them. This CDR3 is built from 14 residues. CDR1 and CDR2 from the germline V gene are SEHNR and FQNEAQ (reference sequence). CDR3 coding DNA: TGTGCCAGCAACCCCTGGGCGGGGAACTATGGCTACACCTTC. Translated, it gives CASNPWAGNYGYTF.

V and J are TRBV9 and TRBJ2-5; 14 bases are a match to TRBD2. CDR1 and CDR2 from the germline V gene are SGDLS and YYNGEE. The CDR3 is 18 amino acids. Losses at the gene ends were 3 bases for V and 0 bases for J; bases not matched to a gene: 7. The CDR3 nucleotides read TGTGCCAGCAGCGAGGGACTAGCGGGGGCTTCGTACCAAGAGACCCAGTACTTC. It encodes CASSEGLAGASYQETQYF.

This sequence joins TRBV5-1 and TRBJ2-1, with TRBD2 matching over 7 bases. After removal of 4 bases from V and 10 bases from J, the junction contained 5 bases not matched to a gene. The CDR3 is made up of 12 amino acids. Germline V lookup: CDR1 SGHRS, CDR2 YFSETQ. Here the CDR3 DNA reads TGCGCCAGCAGCGTCGAGCGGGGAGAGCAGTTCTTC. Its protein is CASSVERGEQFF.

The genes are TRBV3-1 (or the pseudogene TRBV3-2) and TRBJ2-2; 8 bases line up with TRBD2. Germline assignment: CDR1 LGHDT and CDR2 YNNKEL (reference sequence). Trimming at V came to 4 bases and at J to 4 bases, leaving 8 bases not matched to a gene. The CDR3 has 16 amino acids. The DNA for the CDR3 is TGTGCCAGCAGCCCGCGACTAGCGTTTGGCACCGGGGAGCTGTTTTTT. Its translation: CASSPRLAFGTGELFF.

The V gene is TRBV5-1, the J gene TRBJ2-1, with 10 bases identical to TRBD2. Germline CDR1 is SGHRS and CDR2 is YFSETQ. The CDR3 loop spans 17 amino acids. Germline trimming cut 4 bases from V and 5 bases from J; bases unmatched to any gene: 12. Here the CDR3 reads CASSTYNLAGANNEQFF. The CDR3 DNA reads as TGCGCCAGCAGCACCTACAATCTAGCGGGGGCTAACAATGAGCAGTTCTTC.

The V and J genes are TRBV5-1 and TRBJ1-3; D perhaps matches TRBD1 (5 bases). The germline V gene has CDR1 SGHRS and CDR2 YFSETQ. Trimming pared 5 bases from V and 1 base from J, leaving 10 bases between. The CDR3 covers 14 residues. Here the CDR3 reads CASSYDRSGNTIYF. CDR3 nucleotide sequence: TGCGCCAGCAGTTATGACAGATCTGGAAACACCATATATTTT.

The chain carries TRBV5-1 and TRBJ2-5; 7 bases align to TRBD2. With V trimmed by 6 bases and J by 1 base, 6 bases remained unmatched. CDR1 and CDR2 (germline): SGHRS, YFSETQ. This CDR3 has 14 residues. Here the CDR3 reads CASNTGGSQETQYF. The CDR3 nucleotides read TGCGCCAGCAATACGGGGGGATCCCAAGAGACCCAGTACTTC.

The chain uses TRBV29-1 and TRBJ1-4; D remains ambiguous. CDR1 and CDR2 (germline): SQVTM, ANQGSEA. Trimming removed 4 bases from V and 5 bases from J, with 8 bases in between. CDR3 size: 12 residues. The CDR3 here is CSVGSRNEKLFF. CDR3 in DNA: TGCAGCGTTGGTTCCAGAAATGAAAAACTGTTTTTT.

The CDR3 is CASSKTMDGGYEQYF. CDR3 nucleotide sequence: TGTGCCAGCAGCAAAACCATGGATGGAGGGTACGAGCAGTACTTC. The genes are TRBV6-5 and TRBJ2-7; D perhaps matches TRBD2 (6 bases). The V end was cut by 6 bases, the J end by 4 bases, with 19 bases between. Per germline, CDR1 MNHEY and CDR2 SVGAGI. The CDR3 sequence is 15 residues long.

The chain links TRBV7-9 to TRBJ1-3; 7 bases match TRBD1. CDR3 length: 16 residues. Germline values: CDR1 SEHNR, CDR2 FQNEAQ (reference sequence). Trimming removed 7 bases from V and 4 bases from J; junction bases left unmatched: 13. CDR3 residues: CASMGLGTEQGNTIYF. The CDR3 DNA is TGTGCCAGCATGGGACTCGGGACAGAGCAAGGAAACACCATATATTTT.

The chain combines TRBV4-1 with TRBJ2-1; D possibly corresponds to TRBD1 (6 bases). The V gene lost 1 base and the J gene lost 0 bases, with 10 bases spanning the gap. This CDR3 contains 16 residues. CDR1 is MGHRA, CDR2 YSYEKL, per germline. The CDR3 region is CASSQGVGASYNEQFF. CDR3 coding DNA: TGCGCCAGCAGCCAAGGGGTGGGGGCCTCCTACAATGAGCAGTTCTTC.

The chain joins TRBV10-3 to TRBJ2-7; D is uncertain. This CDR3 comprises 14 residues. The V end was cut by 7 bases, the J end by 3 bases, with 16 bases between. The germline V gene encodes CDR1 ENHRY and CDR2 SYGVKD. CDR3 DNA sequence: TGTGCCATCAAATTATCAGGTTCCGTCTACGAGCAGTACTTC. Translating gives CAIKLSGSVYEQYF.

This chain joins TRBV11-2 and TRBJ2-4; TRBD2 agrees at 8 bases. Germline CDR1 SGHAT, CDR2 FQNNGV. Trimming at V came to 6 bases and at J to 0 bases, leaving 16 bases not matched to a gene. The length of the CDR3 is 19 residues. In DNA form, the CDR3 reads TGTGCCAGCAGGGCCGCGGGGGGCCTTATCCCGATAGCCAAAAACATTCAGTACTTC. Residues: CASRAAGGLIPIAKNIQYF.

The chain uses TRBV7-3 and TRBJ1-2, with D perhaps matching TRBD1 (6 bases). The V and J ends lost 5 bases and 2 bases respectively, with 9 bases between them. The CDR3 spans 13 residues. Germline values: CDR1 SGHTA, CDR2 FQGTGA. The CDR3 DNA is TGTGCCAGCAGCCGCACAGGGAACTATGGCTACACCTTC. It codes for CASSRTGNYGYTF. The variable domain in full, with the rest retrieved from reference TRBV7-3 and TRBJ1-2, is GAGVSQTPSNKVTEKGKYVELRCDPISGHTALYWYRQSLGQGPEFLIYFQGTGAADDSGLPNDRFFAVRPEGSVSTLKIQRTERGDSAVYLCASSRTGNYGYTFGSGTRLTVV.